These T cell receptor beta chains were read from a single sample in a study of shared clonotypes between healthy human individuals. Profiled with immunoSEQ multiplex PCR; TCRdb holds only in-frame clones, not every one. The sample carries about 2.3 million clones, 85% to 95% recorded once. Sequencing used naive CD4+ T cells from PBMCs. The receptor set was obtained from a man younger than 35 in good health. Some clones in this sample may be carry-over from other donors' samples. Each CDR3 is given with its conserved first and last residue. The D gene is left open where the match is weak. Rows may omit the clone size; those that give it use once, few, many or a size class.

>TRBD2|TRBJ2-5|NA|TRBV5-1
TGCGCCAGCAGCTTAAAGCTAGCGGGAGGAGAGACCCAGTACTTC
CASSLKLAGGETQYF
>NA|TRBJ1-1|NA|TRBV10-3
TGTGCCATCAGCGGACAGAAGGGAGCTTTCTTT
CAISGQKGAFF
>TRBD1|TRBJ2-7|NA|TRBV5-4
TGTGCCAGCAGCTTACCGGGACAGGGCTACGAGCAGTACTTC
CASSLPGQGYEQYF
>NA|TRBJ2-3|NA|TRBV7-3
TGTGCCAGCAGCTTAAGAGGAAACTTCCAGGGGGATACGCAGTATTTT
CASSLRGNFQGDTQYF
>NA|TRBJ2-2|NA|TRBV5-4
TGTGCCAGCAGCTTGGTTGCCGGGGAGCTGTTTTTT
CASSLVAGELFF
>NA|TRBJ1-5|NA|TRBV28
TGTGCCAGCACCCGGACGGGCGATAGCAATCAGCCCCAGCATTTT
CASTRTGDSNQPQHF
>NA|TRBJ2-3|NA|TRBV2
TGTGCCAGCAGTGTAGTCAGCACAGATACGCAGTATTTT
CASSVVSTDTQYF
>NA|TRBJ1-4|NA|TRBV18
TGTGCCAGCTCTAAAACAGGAGGAGAAAAACTGTTTTTT
CASSKTGGEKLFF
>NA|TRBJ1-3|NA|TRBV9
TGTGCCAGCAGCGTAGGGTGGGGTGGTGACAGTCGCTCTGGAAACACCATATATTTT
CASSVGWGGDSRSGNTIYF
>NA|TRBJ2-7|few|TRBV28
TGTGCCAGCAGTCCGAGCTCCTACGAGCAGTACTTC
CASSPSSYEQYF
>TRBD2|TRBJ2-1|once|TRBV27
TGTGCCAGCACCTGGGCGGGACTAGCGGATTACAATGAGCAGTTCTTC
CASTWAGLADYNEQFF
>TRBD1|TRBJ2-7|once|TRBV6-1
TGTGCCAGCAGGCAGCCGGGACAGGGTTTTGACGAGCAGTACTTC
CASRQPGQGFDEQYF